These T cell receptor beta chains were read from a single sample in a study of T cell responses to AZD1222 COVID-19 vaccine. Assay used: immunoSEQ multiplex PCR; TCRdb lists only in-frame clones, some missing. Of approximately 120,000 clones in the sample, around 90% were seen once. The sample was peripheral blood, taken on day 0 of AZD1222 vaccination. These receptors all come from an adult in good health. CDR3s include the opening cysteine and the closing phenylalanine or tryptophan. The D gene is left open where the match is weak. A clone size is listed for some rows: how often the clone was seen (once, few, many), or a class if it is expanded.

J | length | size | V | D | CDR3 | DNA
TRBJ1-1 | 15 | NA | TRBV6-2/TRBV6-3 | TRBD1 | CASSYSGAGQEEAFF | TGTGCCAGCAGTTATTCTGGGGCCGGACAGGAGGAAGCTTTCTTT
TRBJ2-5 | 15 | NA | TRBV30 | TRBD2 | CAWTSGSSFSETQYF | TGTGCCTGGACTAGCGGGAGTTCATTCTCAGAGACCCAGTACTTC
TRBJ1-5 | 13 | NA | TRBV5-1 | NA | CASSLSQREPQHF | TGCGCCAGCAGCTTGAGCCAACGGGAGCCCCAGCATTTT
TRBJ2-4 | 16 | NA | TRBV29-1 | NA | CSAMVGQGLAKNIQYF | TGCAGCGCCATGGTCGGTCAGGGACTCGCCAAAAACATTCAGTACTTC
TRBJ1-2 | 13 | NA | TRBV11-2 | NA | CASSLGRNYGYTF | TGTGCCAGCAGCTTAGGAAGGAACTATGGCTACACCTTC
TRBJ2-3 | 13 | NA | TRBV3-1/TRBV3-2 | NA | CASSQDWSDTQYF | TGTGCCAGCAGCCAAGACTGGTCAGATACGCAGTATTTT
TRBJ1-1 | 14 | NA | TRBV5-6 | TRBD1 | CASSGGQTNTEAFF | TGTGCCAGCAGCGGGGGACAGACGAACACTGAAGCTTTCTTT
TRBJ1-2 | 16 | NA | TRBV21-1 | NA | CASSKDRGQGNYGYTF | TGTGCCAGCAGCAAGGACAGGGGGCAGGGTAACTATGGCTACACCTTC
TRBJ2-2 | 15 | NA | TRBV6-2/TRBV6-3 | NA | CASSVQGPNTGELFF | TGTGCCAGCAGCGTACAGGGACCGAACACCGGGGAGCTGTTTTTT
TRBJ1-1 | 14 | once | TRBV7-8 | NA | CASSLVAGNTEAFF | TGTGCCAGCAGCTTAGTGGCAGGGAACACTGAAGCTTTCTTT
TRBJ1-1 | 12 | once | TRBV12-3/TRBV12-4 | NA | CASSLGNTEAFF | TGTGCCAGCAGTTTAGGAAACACTGAAGCTTTCTTT
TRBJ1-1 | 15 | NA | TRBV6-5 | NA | CASNPLRAPLGEAFF | TGTGCCAGCAATCCTCTACGGGCGCCCTTGGGTGAAGCTTTCTTT
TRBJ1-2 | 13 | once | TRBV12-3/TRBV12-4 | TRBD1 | CASRPGTGDGYTF | TGTGCCAGCCGACCGGGGACAGGGGACGGCTACACCTTC
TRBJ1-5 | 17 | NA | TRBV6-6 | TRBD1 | CASSPWDRGGPNQPQHF | TGTGCCAGCAGTCCCTGGGACAGGGGAGGGCCCAATCAGCCCCAGCATTTT
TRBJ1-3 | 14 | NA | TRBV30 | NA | CAWNRQSSGNTIYF | TGTGCCTGGAACCGACAGAGTTCTGGAAACACCATATATTTT
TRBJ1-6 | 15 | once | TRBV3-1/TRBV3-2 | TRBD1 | CASSQGTGIYSPLHF | TGTGCCAGCAGCCAGGGGACAGGGATTTATTCACCCCTCCACTTT
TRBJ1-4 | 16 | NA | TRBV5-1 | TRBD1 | CASSQGQATPNEKLFF | TGCGCCAGCAGCCAGGGACAGGCTACTCCTAATGAAAAACTGTTTTTT
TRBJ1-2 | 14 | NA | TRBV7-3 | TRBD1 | CASSSSRDRVPYTF | TGTGCCAGCAGCTCGTCCCGGGACAGGGTACCCTACACCTTC
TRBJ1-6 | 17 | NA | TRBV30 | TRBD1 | CAWSAIKVGQLNSPLHF | TGTGCCTGGAGTGCGATTAAGGTGGGACAGTTGAATTCACCCCTCCACTTT
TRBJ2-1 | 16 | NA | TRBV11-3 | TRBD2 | CASSPGVAGTFDEQFF | TGTGCCAGCAGCCCAGGGGTAGCGGGAACGTTCGATGAGCAGTTCTTC
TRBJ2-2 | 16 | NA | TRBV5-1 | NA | CASSLESGVNTGELFF | TGCGCCAGCAGCTTGGAGTCAGGGGTGAACACCGGGGAGCTGTTTTTT
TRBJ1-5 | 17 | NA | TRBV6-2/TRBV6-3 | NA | CASSYGRAREIYQPQHF | TGTGCCAGCAGTTACGGTCGGGCCAGGGAGATCTATCAGCCCCAGCATTTT
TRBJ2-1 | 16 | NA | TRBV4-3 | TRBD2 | CASSQDGGAAYNEQFF | TGCGCCAGCAGCCAAGACGGGGGGGCGGCTTACAATGAGCAGTTCTTC
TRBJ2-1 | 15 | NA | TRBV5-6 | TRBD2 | CASREGLAAYNEQFF | TGTGCCAGCAGAGAGGGACTAGCGGCTTACAATGAGCAGTTCTTC
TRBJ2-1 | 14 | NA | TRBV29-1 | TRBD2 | CSGRTSGRGNEQFF | TGCAGCGGTCGGACTAGCGGGAGAGGGAATGAGCAGTTCTTC
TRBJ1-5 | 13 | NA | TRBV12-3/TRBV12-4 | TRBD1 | CASSAGGGQPQHF | TGTGCCAGCAGTGCAGGGGGCGGTCAGCCCCAGCATTTT
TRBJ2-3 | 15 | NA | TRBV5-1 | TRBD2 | CASSLSLAGSDTQYF | TGCGCCAGCAGCTTGAGTCTAGCGGGAAGCGATACGCAGTATTTT
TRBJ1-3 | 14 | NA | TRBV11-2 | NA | CASSLDSSGNTIYF | TGTGCCAGCAGCTTAGACAGCTCTGGAAACACCATATATTTT